This T cell receptor (beta chain) was retrieved from a study of CD8 T cells in Susac syndrome. Study summary: Intravenous immunoglobulin alone or corticosteroids were being given to patients with Susac syndrome at blood draw, unless they were therapy-naive.

The CDR3 spans 16 residues. The V gene's germline CDR1 is ENHRY and CDR2 SYGVKD. V was shortened by 6 bases and J by 0 bases, with 14 bases between the two germline ends. A quantity of about 0.45 to 1 ug RNA underwent reverse transcription using random hexamers. TCRdb used MiXCR to reprocess the immunoSEQ multiplex PCR reads, holding one entry per CDR3 protein. This sample has some 130,000 distinct CDR3 sequences, with 95% found just once. The chain has TRBV10-3 and TRBJ2-2; D possibly corresponds to TRBD1 (6 bases). The receptor was derived from a human donor with Susac syndrome. The sequencing input was CD8+ T cells from PBMCs. CDR3 coding DNA: TGTGCCATCAGCGGGGATAGGGGGACGAACACCGGGGAGCTGTTTTTT. Its protein product is CAISGDRGTNTGELFF.